Listed below are T cell receptor beta chains from one sample, sequenced in a study of shared clonotypes between healthy human individuals. Here immunoSEQ multiplex PCR was the method, and the copy in TCRdb shows in-frame clones only, minus some. The table has some 2,100,000 clones, under 95% seen once. The sequenced material came from naive CD8+ T cells from PBMCs. The receptors derive from a man younger than 35 in good health. Some clones in this sample may be carry-over from other donors' samples. Both conserved end residues are part of each CDR3. A D gene is named only where the DNA matches it firmly. Expanded clones get a size class; other rows say once, few or many, or leave the size out.

j_call clone_size d_call v_call cdr3_nt cdr3_aa
TRBJ2-1 once NA TRBV4-3 TGCGCCAGCAGCCAAGTATTTCGCAGGGCTGGGAATGAGCAGTTCTTC CASSQVFRRAGNEQFF
TRBJ1-5 NA NA TRBV7-9 TGTGCCAGCAGCTCCTACTCGTATGTTAATAGCAATCAGCCCCAGCATTTT CASSSYSYVNSNQPQHF
TRBJ2-3 NA TRBD1 TRBV5-8 TGTGCCAGCAGCATGACAGGGTACTCTTCGCCGCAGTATTTT CASSMTGYSSPQYF
TRBJ1-2 NA NA TRBV27 TGTGCCAGCAGCCACAGGGCCAACTATGGCTACACCTTC CASSHRANYGYTF
TRBJ2-3 NA TRBD2 TRBV27 TGTGCCAGCAGTTTCTGGGGGGGAGACACAGATACGCAGTATTTT CASSFWGGDTDTQYF
TRBJ2-1 NA NA TRBV13 TGTGCCAGCAGCTCTCCGAGGGGGGCCTACAATGAGCAGTTCTTC CASSSPRGAYNEQFF
TRBJ2-1 once NA TRBV5-1 TGCGCCAGCAGCGACCGGGTTAATGAGCAGTTCTTC CASSDRVNEQFF
TRBJ2-7 NA TRBD2 TRBV5-4 TGTGCCAGCAGACTGTGGGGAGGGCCGCCCCTCGAGCAGTACTTC CASRLWGGPPLEQYF
TRBJ1-5 NA NA TRBV28 TGTGCCAGCAGTTTAAGAGGGGTTCAGCCCCAGCATTTT CASSLRGVQPQHF
TRBJ1-2 once NA TRBV19 TGTGCCAGTAGTACTACTCGATGGATCAACTATGGCTACACCTTC CASSTTRWINYGYTF
TRBJ2-1 NA TRBD2 TRBV27 TGTGCCAGCAGTTCGGCGGGACTAGCTGGGAATGAGCAGTTCTTC CASSSAGLAGNEQFF
TRBJ2-1 once NA TRBV7-6 TGTGCCAGCAGCTTAGCGAATGAGCAGTTCTTC CASSLANEQFF
TRBJ2-3 NA TRBD2 TRBV11-1 TGTGCCAGCATCGGGCGGGGGGCCGGCACAGATACGCAGTATTTT CASIGRGAGTDTQYF
TRBJ2-7 NA NA TRBV9 TGTGCCAGCAGCGTAGGTGGGCAGGGGTCCTACGAGCAGTACTTC CASSVGGQGSYEQYF
TRBJ2-1 once TRBD2 TRBV7-6 TGTGCCAGCAGCCTAATAGCGGGAGGGGACAATGAGCAGTTCTTC CASSLIAGGDNEQFF
TRBJ2-1 NA NA TRBV5-6 TGTGCCAGCAGCCCTAGTCGGGGGAGGCCCTACAATGAGCAGTTCTTC CASSPSRGRPYNEQFF
TRBJ2-1 NA NA TRBV11-3 TGTGCCAGCAGCCCCACTACCGGGACAAAATCTTACAATGAGCAGTTCTTC CASSPTTGTKSYNEQFF
TRBJ2-1 NA NA TRBV28 TGTGCCAGCAGTCTGGCTGGTCGGACGGACAATGAGCAGTTCTTC CASSLAGRTDNEQFF